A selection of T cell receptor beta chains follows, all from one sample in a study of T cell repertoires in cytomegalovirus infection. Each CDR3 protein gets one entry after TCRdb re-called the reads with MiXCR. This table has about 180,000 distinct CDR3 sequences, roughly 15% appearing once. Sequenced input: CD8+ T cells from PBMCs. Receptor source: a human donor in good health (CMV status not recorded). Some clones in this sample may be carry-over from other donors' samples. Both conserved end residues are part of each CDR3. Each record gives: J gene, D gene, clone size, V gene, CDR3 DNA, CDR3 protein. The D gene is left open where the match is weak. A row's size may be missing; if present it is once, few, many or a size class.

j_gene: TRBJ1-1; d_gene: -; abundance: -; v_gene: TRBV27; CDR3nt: TGTTCCAGCCGTTCAGTTGGGATTTGGGGAGCTTTCTTT; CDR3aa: CSSRSVGIWGAFF
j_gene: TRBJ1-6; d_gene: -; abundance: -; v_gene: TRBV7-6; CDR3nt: TGTGCCAGCAGGGAAGCCTATAATTCACCCCTCCACTTT; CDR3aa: CASREAYNSPLHF
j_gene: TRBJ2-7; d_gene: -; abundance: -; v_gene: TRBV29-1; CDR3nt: TGCAGCGTTGAACTACGTACAGGGCAGTACTTC; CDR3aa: CSVELRTGQYF
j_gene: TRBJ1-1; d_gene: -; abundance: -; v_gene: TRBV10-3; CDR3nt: TGTGCCTCCCAAGGAAGGGGGAACACTGAAGCTTTCTTT; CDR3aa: CASQGRGNTEAFF
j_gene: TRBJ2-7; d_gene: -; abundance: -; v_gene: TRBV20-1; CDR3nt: TGCAGTGCTAGAGATCCGGCGGGGACGTACTCCTACGAGCAGTACTTC; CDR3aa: CSARDPAGTYSYEQYF
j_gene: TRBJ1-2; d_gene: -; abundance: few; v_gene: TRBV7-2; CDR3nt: TGTGCCAGCAGCTTATGGGGGGGCTCCAGGGATGGCTACACCTTC; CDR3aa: CASSLWGGSRDGYTF
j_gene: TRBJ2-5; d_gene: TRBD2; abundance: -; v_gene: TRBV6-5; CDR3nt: TGTGCCAGCAGTACGGGGGGGCTGGAGACCCAGTACTTC; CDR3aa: CASSTGGLETQYF
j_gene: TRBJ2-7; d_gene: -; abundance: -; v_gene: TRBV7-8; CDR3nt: TGTGCCAGCAGCCCCCGGGTTATCTACGAGCAGTACTTC; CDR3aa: CASSPRVIYEQYF
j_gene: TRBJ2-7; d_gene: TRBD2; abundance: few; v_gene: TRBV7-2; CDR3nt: TGTGCCAGCAGCTTAGAACTCGGGAGGAGCATGTACGAGCAGTACTTC; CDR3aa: CASSLELGRSMYEQYF
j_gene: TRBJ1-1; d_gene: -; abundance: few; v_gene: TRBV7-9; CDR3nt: TGTGCCAGCAGCCAGGATCCGGGCGGCACTGAAGCTTTCTTT; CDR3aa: CASSQDPGGTEAFF
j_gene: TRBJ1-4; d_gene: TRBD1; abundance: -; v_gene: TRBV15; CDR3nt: TGTGCCACCACTGACAGGGAGGGAGAAAAACTGTTTTTT; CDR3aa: CATTDREGEKLFF
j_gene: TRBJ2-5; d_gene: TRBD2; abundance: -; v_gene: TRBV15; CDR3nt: TGTGCCACCAGCCCGACCGGGACTAGCGGAGAGACCCAGTACTTC; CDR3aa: CATSPTGTSGETQYF
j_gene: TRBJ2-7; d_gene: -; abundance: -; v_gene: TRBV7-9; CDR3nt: TGTGCCAGCAGCCAGAGGGGAGACATCTACGAGCAGTACTTC; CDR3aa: CASSQRGDIYEQYF
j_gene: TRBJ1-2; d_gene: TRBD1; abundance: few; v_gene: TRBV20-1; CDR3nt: TGCAGTGCGTGGGACAGAGAGACTAACTATGGCTACACCTTC; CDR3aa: CSAWDRETNYGYTF
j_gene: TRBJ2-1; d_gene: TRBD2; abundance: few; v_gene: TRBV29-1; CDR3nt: TGCAGCGTTGCAGGGACTAGCGGGGAAACCTACAATGAGCAGTTCTTC; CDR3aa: CSVAGTSGETYNEQFF
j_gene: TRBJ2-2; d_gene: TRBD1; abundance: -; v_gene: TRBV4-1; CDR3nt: TGCGCCAGCAGCTACCGGGACAGGGGAACCGGGGAGCTGTTTTTT; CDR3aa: CASSYRDRGTGELFF
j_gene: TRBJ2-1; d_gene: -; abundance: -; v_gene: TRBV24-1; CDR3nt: TGTGCCACCAGTGGCCAACCGGGACTCCGAACGGAGCAGTTCTTC; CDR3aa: CATSGQPGLRTEQFF
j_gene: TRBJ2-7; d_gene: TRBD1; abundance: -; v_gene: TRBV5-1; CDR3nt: TGCGCCAGCAGCTTGACAGGGGGATTCCACGAGCAGTACTTC; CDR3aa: CASSLTGGFHEQYF
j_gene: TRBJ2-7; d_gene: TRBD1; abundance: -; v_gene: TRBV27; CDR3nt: TGTGCCAGCAGTCCCCTCCAGGGGGCGAGGGCCTACGAGCAGTACTTC; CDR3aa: CASSPLQGARAYEQYF
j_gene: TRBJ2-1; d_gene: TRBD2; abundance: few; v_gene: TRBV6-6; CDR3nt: TGTGCCAGCAGTTACCCTGCGGGGGTCTACAATGAGCAGTTCTTC; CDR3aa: CASSYPAGVYNEQFF
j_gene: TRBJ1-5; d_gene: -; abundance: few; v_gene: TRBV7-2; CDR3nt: TGTGCCAGCAGCTTAGAGAGGGGTAGCAATCAGCCCCAGCATTTT; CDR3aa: CASSLERGSNQPQHF
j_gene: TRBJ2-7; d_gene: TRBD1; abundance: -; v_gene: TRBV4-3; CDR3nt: TGCGCCAGCAGCCAAGGATCGGACAGGGGAAACTACGAGCAGTACTTC; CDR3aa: CASSQGSDRGNYEQYF
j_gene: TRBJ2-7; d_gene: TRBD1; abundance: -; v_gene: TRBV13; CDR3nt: TGTGCCAGCAGCAGCCCACCGGGACAGGGAGGCTGGAGGACCTACGAGCAGTACTTC; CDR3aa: CASSSPPGQGGWRTYEQYF
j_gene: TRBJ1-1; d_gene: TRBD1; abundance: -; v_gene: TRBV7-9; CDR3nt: TGTGCCAGCAGCTTAGCGCACGGCAGGGGGAACCCTGAAGCTTTCTTT; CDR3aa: CASSLAHGRGNPEAFF
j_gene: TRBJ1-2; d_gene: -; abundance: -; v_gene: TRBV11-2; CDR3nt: TGTGCCAGCAGCGAGGGGTGGACAGCCTCATCCTATGGCTACACCTTC; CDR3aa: CASSEGWTASSYGYTF
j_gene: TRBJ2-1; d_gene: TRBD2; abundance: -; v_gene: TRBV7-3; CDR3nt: TGTGCCAGCAGCTCAACCGGGACTAGCGAAATGAATGAGCAGTTCTTC; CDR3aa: CASSSTGTSEMNEQFF
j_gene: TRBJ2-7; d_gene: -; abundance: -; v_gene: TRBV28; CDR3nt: TGTGCCAGCAGTCCCCTTCAAGGATCCTACGAGCAGTACTTC; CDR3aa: CASSPLQGSYEQYF
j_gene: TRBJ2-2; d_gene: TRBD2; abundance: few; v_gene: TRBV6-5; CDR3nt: TGTGCCAGCAGCCCCCTACTAGCGGCTTTGAACACCGGGGAGCTGTTTTTT; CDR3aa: CASSPLLAALNTGELFF
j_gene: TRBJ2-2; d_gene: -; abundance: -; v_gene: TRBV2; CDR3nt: TGTGCCAGCAGTGAATACACAACGAACACCGGGGAGCTGTTTTTT; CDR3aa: CASSEYTTNTGELFF
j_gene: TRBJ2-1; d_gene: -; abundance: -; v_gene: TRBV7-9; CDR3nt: TGTGCCAGCAGCGGGCAAGGCGGGTCTAGTTCCTACAATGAGCAGTTCTTC; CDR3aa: CASSGQGGSSSYNEQFF
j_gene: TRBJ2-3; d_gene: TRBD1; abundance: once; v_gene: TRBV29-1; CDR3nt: TGCAGCGTTGAGGACAGGGGAAGCACAGATACGCAGTATTTT; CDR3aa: CSVEDRGSTDTQYF
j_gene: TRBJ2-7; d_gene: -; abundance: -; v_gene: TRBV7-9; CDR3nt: TGTGCCAGCAACCCCCCAGGAGGATACGAGCAGTACTTC; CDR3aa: CASNPPGGYEQYF
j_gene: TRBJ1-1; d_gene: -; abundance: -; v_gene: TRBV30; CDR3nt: TGTGCCTGGAGTGTAATCAGTCCGATCACTGAAGCTTTCTTT; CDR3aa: CAWSVISPITEAFF
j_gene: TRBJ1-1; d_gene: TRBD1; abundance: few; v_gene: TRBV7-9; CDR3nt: TGTGCCAGCAGCTACCGACAGGGCGGAAGGGTGATGGCTTTCTTT; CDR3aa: CASSYRQGGRVMAFF
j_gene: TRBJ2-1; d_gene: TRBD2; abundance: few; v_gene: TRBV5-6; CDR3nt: TGTGCCAGCAGCTTGTTTAGGACGAGAGCGGGGGGACTACCCTACAATGAGCAGTTCTTC; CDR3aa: CASSLFRTRAGGLPYNEQFF
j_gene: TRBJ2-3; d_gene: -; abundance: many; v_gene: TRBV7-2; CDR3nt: TGTGCCAGCACCCACCCGACAGATCTTAGCACAGATACGCAGTATTTT; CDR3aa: CASTHPTDLSTDTQYF
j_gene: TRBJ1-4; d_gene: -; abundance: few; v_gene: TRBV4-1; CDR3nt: TGCGCCAGCAGCCAAGAAGGCCGGGGGCGCCGTGAAAAACTGTTTTTT; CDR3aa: CASSQEGRGRREKLFF
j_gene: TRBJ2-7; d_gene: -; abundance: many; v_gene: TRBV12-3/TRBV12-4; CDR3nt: TGTGCCAGCAGTTTTGGCACCTACGAGCAGTACTTC; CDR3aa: CASSFGTYEQYF
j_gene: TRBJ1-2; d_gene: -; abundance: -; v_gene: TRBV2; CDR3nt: TGTGCCAGCGACAGTTATGGCTACACCTTC; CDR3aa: CASDSYGYTF
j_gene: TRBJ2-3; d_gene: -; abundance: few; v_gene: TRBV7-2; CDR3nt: TGTGCCAGCAGCTTAGGTGGGGGCGGACCCACAGATACGCAGTATTTT; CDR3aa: CASSLGGGGPTDTQYF
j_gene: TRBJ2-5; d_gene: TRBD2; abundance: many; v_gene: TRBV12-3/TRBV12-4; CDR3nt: TGTGCCAGCAGTCCCGTAAGCGGGGGTCTCCAAGAGACCCAGTACTTC; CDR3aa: CASSPVSGGLQETQYF
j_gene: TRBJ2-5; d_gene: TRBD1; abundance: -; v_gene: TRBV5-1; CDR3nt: TGCGCCAGCAGCTCGGGACAGCTCCAAGAGACCCAGTACTTC; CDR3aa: CASSSGQLQETQYF
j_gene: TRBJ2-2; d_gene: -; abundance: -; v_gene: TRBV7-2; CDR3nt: TGTGCCAGCAGCCCAACGGAGCGGGCGATCACCGGGGAGCTGTTTTTT; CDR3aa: CASSPTERAITGELFF
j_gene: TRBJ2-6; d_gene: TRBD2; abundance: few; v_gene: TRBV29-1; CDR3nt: TGCAGCGTTGAAAGTTTTGCGGGGGGGCCTGGGGCCAACGTCCTGACTTTC; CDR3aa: CSVESFAGGPGANVLTF
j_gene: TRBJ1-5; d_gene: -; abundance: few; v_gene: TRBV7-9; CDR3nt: TGTGCCAGCAGCCCCCGGCAGCCGAATCAGCCCCAGCATTTT; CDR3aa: CASSPRQPNQPQHF
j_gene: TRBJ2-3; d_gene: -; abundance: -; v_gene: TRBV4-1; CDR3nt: TGCGCCAGCAGCCAAGAGGGTCGGATACCGCAGTATTTT; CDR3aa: CASSQEGRIPQYF
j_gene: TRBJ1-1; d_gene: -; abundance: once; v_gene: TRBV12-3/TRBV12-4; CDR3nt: TGTGCCAGCAGCCACGGACCGCCATTACTAGCTGAAGCTTTCTTT; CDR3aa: CASSHGPPLLAEAFF
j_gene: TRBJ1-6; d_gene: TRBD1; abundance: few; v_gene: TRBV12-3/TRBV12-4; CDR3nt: TGTGCCAGCAGTTTAGAGACAGGGGGAGATTCACCCCTCCACTTT; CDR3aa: CASSLETGGDSPLHF
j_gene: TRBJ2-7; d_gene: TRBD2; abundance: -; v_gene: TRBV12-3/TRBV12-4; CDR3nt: TGTGCCAGCAGTTCGACTAGCGGACCCTCCTCCAGCTACGAGCAGTACTTC; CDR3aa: CASSSTSGPSSSYEQYF
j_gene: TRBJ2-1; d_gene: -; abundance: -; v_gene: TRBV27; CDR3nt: TGTGCCAGCACAGGAGGGGGGCCGCCGCTTCTTAAGCAGTTCTTC; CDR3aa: CASTGGGPPLLKQFF
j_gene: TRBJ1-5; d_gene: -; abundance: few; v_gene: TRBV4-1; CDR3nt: TGCGCCAGCAGCCAAATAGGGAGCAATCAGCCCCAGCATTTT; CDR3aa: CASSQIGSNQPQHF
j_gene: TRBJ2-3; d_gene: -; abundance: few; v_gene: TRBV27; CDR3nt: TGTGCCAGCAGTTTTTATAGAGGGAAGACAGATACGCAGTATTTT; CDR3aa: CASSFYRGKTDTQYF
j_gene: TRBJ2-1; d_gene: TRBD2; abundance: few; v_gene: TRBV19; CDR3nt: TGTGCCAGTAGTATCGCACTAGCGGGGTACGAGCAGTTCTTC; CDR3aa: CASSIALAGYEQFF
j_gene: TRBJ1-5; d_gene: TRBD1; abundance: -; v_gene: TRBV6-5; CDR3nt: TGTGCCAGTTCCAGCGACAGGGGGCTGAATCAGCCCCAGCATTTT; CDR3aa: CASSSDRGLNQPQHF